What follows are 21 T cell receptor beta chains derived from one specimen sequenced in a study of shared clonotypes between healthy human individuals. Repertoires were generated with immunoSEQ multiplex PCR, while TCRdb's copy carries only in-frame clones and drops some. The sample lists 2 million to 3 million clones; approximately 94% were seen once. The sequenced material came from naive CD4+ T cells sorted from blood. The subset was: CD45RA+ positively selected. Source of these receptors: a man younger than 35 in good health.

The chain joins TRBV18 to TRBJ1-5; D unclear. Germline assignment: CDR1 KGHSH and CDR2 LQKENI. CDR3 length equals 15 residues. Trimming took 1 base from V and 4 from J, leaving 11 bases between them. CDR3 sequence: CASSPQSPGNQPQHF. DNA for the CDR3: TGTGCCAGCTCACCACAGTCCCCTGGTAATCAGCCCCAGCATTTT.

The CDR3 bases are TGTGCCAGCAGACCTGGGACAGGGGCCTACGAGCAGTACTTC. Its protein is CASRPGTGAYEQYF. The gene calls are TRBV6-1 and TRBJ2-7; 10 bases match TRBD1. Germline V gene lookup returns CDR1 MNHNS and CDR2 SASEGT. With V trimmed by 6 bases and J by 2 bases, 4 bases remained unmatched. The CDR3 totals 14 residues.

This chain connects TRBV18 to TRBJ2-1; D gene unclear. Germline values: CDR1 KGHSH, CDR2 LQKENI. The CDR3 is 16 amino acids. Trimming cost V 2 bases and J 6 bases, with 17 bases left between them. The CDR3 DNA is TGTGCCAGCTCACCAATTCGAAGTCCCACGGCCAATGAGCAGTTCTTC. This encodes CASSPIRSPTANEQFF.

The gene calls are TRBV19 and TRBJ2-7; 9 nucleotides align to TRBD1. The CDR3 consists of 14 residues. Losses at the gene ends were 5 bases for V and 6 bases for J; bases not matched to a gene: 8. Germline V lookup: CDR1 LNHDA, CDR2 SQIVND (reference sequence). The CDR3 spells CASSARDRDGEQYF. The CDR3 DNA reads as TGTGCCAGTAGTGCCCGGGACAGGGACGGCGAGCAGTACTTC.

The V and J genes are TRBV9 and TRBJ1-4; 7 bases are a match to TRBD1. This CDR3 comprises 16 residues. CDR1 and CDR2 from the germline V gene are SGDLS and YYNGEE. The ends lost 2 bases at V and 7 bases at J; junction bases unmatched: 11. The CDR3 reads CASSVPTSSGGEKLFF. The CDR3 nucleotides read TGTGCCAGCAGCGTCCCCACCTCGTCAGGGGGTGAAAAACTGTTTTTT.

The rearrangement uses TRBV23-1 and TRBJ2-7; D ambiguous. TRBV23-1 is an ORF, with its function uncertain. Trimming took off 9 bases at V and 1 base at J, with 22 bases between the two ends. This CDR3 is built from 16 residues. In nucleotides, the CDR3 is TGCGCCAGACAAAGTGACGACCGTGAAGGGTCCTACGAGCAGTACTTC. This codes for CARQSDDREGSYEQYF.

This chain joins TRBV28 and TRBJ2-5, with 7 nucleotides matching TRBD2. CDR1 is MDHEN and CDR2 is SYDVKM in the germline V gene. The CDR3 length is 13 residues. The ends lost 7 bases at V and 1 base at J; junction bases unmatched: 3. CDR3 DNA: TGTGCCAGCACCGGGGGGTTCCAAGAGACCCAGTACTTC. This codes for CASTGGFQETQYF.

The chain is built from TRBV20-1 and TRBJ2-1, with D unclear. Germline loops: CDR1 DFQATT, CDR2 SNEGSKA (reference sequence). This CDR3 region has 10 residues. The germline V and J ends were trimmed by 8 bases and 7 bases, with 9 bases remaining between them. The CDR3 region is CSTTINEQFF. The CDR3 region has the DNA TGCAGTACAACTATAAATGAGCAGTTCTTC.

This chain uses TRBV7-2 with TRBJ1-4, with D tentatively TRBD1 (5 bases). This CDR3 spans 16 amino acids. Germline values: CDR1 SGHTA, CDR2 FQGNSA. Trimming left V 1 base short and J 5 bases short, with 14 bases between. The CDR3 protein is CASSLDPKGRNEKLFF. In nucleotides, the CDR3 is TGTGCCAGCAGCTTAGATCCCAAGGGGAGGAATGAAAAACTGTTTTTT.

CDR3 coding DNA: TGCAGCGTTGACCCGGGACAGGGCTTCTCTGGGGCCAACGTCCTGACTTTC. This codes for CSVDPGQGFSGANVLTF. The gene calls are TRBV29-1 and TRBJ2-6; 9 bases align to TRBD1. This CDR3 contains 17 residues. Germline CDR1 and CDR2: SQVTM and ANQGSEA. J was trimmed by 0 bases and V by 3 bases; bases with no gene match: 6.

The V and J genes are TRBV4-1 and TRBJ1-5, with D possibly TRBD1 on 6 matching bases. This CDR3 has 17 residues. The germline gives CDR1 MGHRA, CDR2 YSYEKL. The V and J ends lost 0 bases and 2 bases respectively, with 14 bases between them. The CDR3 spells CASSQEGGAGGNQPQHF. The CDR3 coding sequence is TGCGCCAGCAGCCAAGAAGGGGGAGCCGGGGGCAATCAGCCCCAGCATTTT.

This chain joins TRBV6-5 and TRBJ1-1; D unresolved. The CDR3 is 14 amino acids. V was clipped by 0 bases and J by 1 base, with 6 bases between them. The germline V gene encodes CDR1 MNHEY and CDR2 SVGAGI. The CDR3 nucleotides read TGTGCCAGCAGTTACTCGAGGACGAACACTGAAGCTTTCTTT. Its translation: CASSYSRTNTEAFF.

The J gene is TRBJ1-2, the V gene TRBV11-2; the match to TRBD1 covers 9 bases. The CDR3 runs to 15 residues. The V and J ends lost 5 bases and 4 bases, in that order; junction bases with no gene match: 8. Per the germline V gene, CDR1 is SGHAT and CDR2 is FQNNGV. CDR3 loop: CASSPRDRVAYGYTF. The DNA for the CDR3 is TGTGCCAGCAGCCCCCGGGACAGGGTAGCCTATGGCTACACCTTC.

The V and J genes are TRBV19 and TRBJ1-2; D call uncertain. The CDR3 extends over 14 amino acids. V gave up 5 bases and J gave up 2 bases, with 12 bases separating them. The germline V gene encodes CDR1 LNHDA and CDR2 SQIVND (reference sequence). The CDR3, as DNA: TGTGCCAGTAGTCCCTTACAGATCAACTATGGCTACACCTTC. Translating it yields CASSPLQINYGYTF.

The CDR3 DNA follows: TGTGCCAGTAGTGCCCGGACAGGGCCACTAGCCAAAAACATTCAGTACTTC. Protein sequence: CASSARTGPLAKNIQYF. V is TRBV19 and J is TRBJ2-4; the match to TRBD1 covers 8 bases. CDR3 length: 17 residues. In germline, CDR1 is LNHDA, CDR2 SQIVND (reference sequence). J was trimmed by 0 bases and V by 5 bases; bases with no gene match: 9.

This clone occurred a few times. The V gene is TRBV11-2, the J gene TRBJ1-4; unclear D gene. Deletions cut 5 bases from V and 8 bases from J, with 15 bases between. The length of the CDR3 is 14 residues. The germline CDR1 and CDR2 sequences are SGHAT and FQNNGV. For the CDR3, the DNA is TGTGCCAGCAGCCTACAAGGCTTCAGCGAAAAACTGTTTTTT. Protein product: CASSLQGFSEKLFF.

A remark on this clone: Other nucleotide sequences in the sample specify the same CDR3. The chain employs TRBV5-1 and TRBJ2-7; a weak D match, TRBD1 (6 bases). Trimming shortened V by 2 bases and J by 6 bases, and 9 bases separated the two germline ends. CDR1 is SGHRS, CDR2 YFSETQ, per germline. The CDR3 sequence is 12 residues long. The CDR3: CASSLQGGEQYF. CDR3 DNA: TGCGCCAGCAGCTTACAAGGGGGCGAGCAGTACTTC.

CDR3 protein: CASSDSAVSSYNEQFF. CDR3 DNA: TGTGCCAGCAGTGACTCCGCAGTTAGCTCCTACAATGAGCAGTTCTTC. The rearrangement uses TRBV6-4 and TRBJ2-1; D gene unclear. Per germline, CDR1 MRHNA and CDR2 SNTAGT. The CDR3 covers 16 residues. V lost 0 bases and J lost 0, with 9 bases in between.

This chain links TRBV5-4 with TRBJ1-1; weak D call: TRBD1 (5 bases). This CDR3 contains 16 residues. Germline values: CDR1 SGHNT, CDR2 YYREEE (reference sequence). V shed 5 bases and J shed 1 base, with 18 bases lying between them. CDR3 amino acids: CASSRPMEGRNTEAFF. The CDR3 DNA reads as TGTGCCAGCAGTCGTCCTATGGAGGGGCGGAACACTGAAGCTTTCTTT.

V usage is TRBV7-6 and J usage is TRBJ2-2; 12 nucleotides align to TRBD1. Per the germline V gene, CDR1 is SGHVS and CDR2 is FNYEAQ. This CDR3 is 16 amino acids long. The V and J ends lost 0 bases and 9 bases, in that order; junction bases with no gene match: 5. The CDR3 nucleotides are TGTGCCAGCAGCTTAGCGCCTGGGACAGGGGGCAGGGAGCTGTTTTTT. Translated, it gives CASSLAPGTGGRELFF.

The rearrangement joins TRBV6-5 to TRBJ2-1, with 11 bases identical to TRBD2. The CDR3 contains 15 residues. Germline lookup yields CDR1 MNHEY and CDR2 SVGAGI. V was clipped by 5 bases and J by 6 bases; unmatched bases: 6. The CDR3 DNA is TGTGCCAGCAGTCGAACTAGCGGGAGTGGCAATGAGCAGTTCTTC. This encodes CASSRTSGSGNEQFF.